One and the same sample provided the 29 T cell receptor beta chains below, sequenced in a study of blood T cell repertoires in COVID-19. Libraries were prepared by immunoSEQ multiplex PCR; TCRdb keeps only in-frame clonotypes and omits some of them. The data contain roughly 180,000 clones, 60% to 80% of them seen just once; the ten biggest clones take up roughly 14%. Sequencing input: PBMCs or T cells enriched from blood (not recorded which). The receptors originated from a man aged 55-75 years who had been exposed to COVID-19.

At least ten counts were recorded for this clone. V and J are TRBV7-3 and TRBJ2-2; 9 nucleotides line up with TRBD2. This CDR3 comprises 16 residues. Germline trimming cut 5 bases from V and 5 bases from J; bases unmatched to any gene: 9. The germline CDR1 and CDR2 sequences are SGHTA and FQGTGA. CDR3: CASSPQGGLATGELFF. The CDR3 coding sequence is TGTGCCAGCAGCCCCCAGGGGGGACTAGCTACCGGGGAGCTGTTTTTT.

In nucleotides, the CDR3 is TGTGCCAGCAGCTTCGGGACAGGGGCCCCTTCGAACACTGAAGCTTTCTTT. Encoded protein: CASSFGTGAPSNTEAFF. V usage is TRBV7-9 and J usage is TRBJ1-1; TRBD1 aligns across 10 bases. Germline V CDR1 and CDR2: SEHNR, FQNEAQ (reference sequence). The CDR3 length is 17 residues. V shed 3 bases and J 1 base; nucleotides not matched to a gene: 8.

The chain is built from TRBV27 and TRBJ2-2; D might be TRBD2 (6 bases). V gave up 4 bases and J gave up 0 bases, with 18 bases separating them. CDR3 size: 18 residues. Germline CDR1 and CDR2: MNHEY and SMNVEV (reference sequence). The CDR3 sequence: CASSSGPPAGSNTGELFF. DNA of the CDR3: TGTGCCAGCAGTTCAGGGCCCCCAGCGGGTTCGAACACCGGGGAGCTGTTTTTT.

The J gene is TRBJ2-7, the V gene TRBV6-2 or TRBV6-3; the D gene is possibly TRBD1 (6 bases). V gave up 6 bases and J gave up 0 bases, with 9 bases separating them. The V gene's germline CDR1 is MNHEY and CDR2 SVGEGT. The CDR3 has 13 amino acids. The CDR3 nucleotides are TGTGCCAGCAGCAACAGGGTCTCCTACGAGCAGTACTTC. Protein sequence: CASSNRVSYEQYF.

This clone was recorded only once. The rearrangement uses TRBV15 and TRBJ2-5, with a possible D match to TRBD1 (6 bases). Germline assignment: CDR1 LNHNV and CDR2 YYDKDF (reference sequence). The CDR3 loop spans 19 amino acids. The germline V and J ends were trimmed by 5 bases and 1 base, with 26 bases remaining between them. In DNA, the CDR3 is TGTGCCACCAGCGGACGATCAAAGCAGGACAGAAGGCCCCAAGAGACCCAGTACTTC. It encodes CATSGRSKQDRRPQETQYF.

The CDR3 region is CASSLSGSGRETQYF. The CDR3 DNA reads as TGTGCCAGCAGCCTTAGCGGGAGCGGGCGAGAGACCCAGTACTTC. The chain joins TRBV7-2 to TRBJ2-5; 9 bases fit TRBD2. The CDR3 is 15 residues long. From germline, CDR1 is SGHTA and CDR2 FQGNSA. The V and J ends lost 5 bases and 4 bases, in that order; junction bases with no gene match: 8.

This rearrangement joins TRBV29-1 to TRBJ2-1; a weak D match, TRBD2 (5 bases). The CDR3 is 14 residues long. Trimming took 6 bases from V and 2 from J, leaving 14 bases between them. Per the germline V gene, CDR1 is SQVTM and CDR2 is ANQGSEA. The CDR3 DNA reads TGCAGCGTCCTGGGAGTGACGGCCTACAATGAGCAGTTCTTC. It yields the protein CSVLGVTAYNEQFF.

The chain links TRBV25-1 to TRBJ2-5, with TRBD2 matching 10 bases. Losses at the gene ends were 3 bases for V and 5 bases for J; bases not matched to a gene: 9. CDR3 length: 16 residues. Germline V gene data show CDR1 as MGHDK and CDR2 as SYGVNS. Written as DNA, the CDR3 is TGTGCCAGCAGTGACAGGACTAGCGGCTTATGGGAGACCCAGTACTTC. It specifies CASSDRTSGLWETQYF.

This clone was recorded once. The chain has TRBV25-1 and TRBJ1-2, with no clear D. With 6 bases removed from V and 4 bases from J, the gap between germline ends came to 12 bases. In germline, CDR1 is MGHDK, CDR2 SYGVNS. CDR3 length equals 13 residues. The CDR3 region is CASSPSVLYGYTF. The CDR3 nucleotides are TGTGCCAGCAGCCCTTCGGTACTCTATGGCTACACCTTC.

V gene TRBV5-1 combines with J gene TRBJ2-1; TRBD1 matches 10 bases. Trimming removed 4 bases from V and 9 bases from J; junction bases left unmatched: 7. The CDR3 extends over 14 amino acids. Germline CDR1 and CDR2: SGHRS and YFSETQ. CDR3 in DNA: TGCGCCAGCAGCCCGGGACAGGGGCTAGGTGAGCAGTTCTTC. Its protein is CASSPGQGLGEQFF.

The gene calls are TRBV12-5 and TRBJ1-2; TRBD1 is a possible D gene (5 bases). This CDR3 has 14 amino acids. Germline CDR1 and CDR2: LGHNT and FRNRAP. V lost 1 base and J lost 4, with 10 bases in between. In DNA form, the CDR3 reads TGTGCTAGTGGTTTGGGGTCAGGGTTCTATGGCTACACCTTC. Protein sequence: CASGLGSGFYGYTF.

This chain joins TRBV9 and TRBJ1-1, with TRBD1 matching 11 bases. Germline CDR1 SGDLS, CDR2 YYNGEE. Losses at the gene ends were 3 bases for V and 1 base for J; bases not matched to a gene: 2. The CDR3 runs 15 residues. The CDR3 nucleotides read TGTGCCAGCAGCGCCGGGACAGGGGGGAACACTGAAGCTTTCTTT. Translated, it gives CASSAGTGGNTEAFF.

V gene TRBV5-4 combines with J gene TRBJ2-3; 12 bases agree with TRBD1. This CDR3 is 15 amino acids long. Trimming cost V 2 bases and J 5 bases; bases outside gene matches: 3. Looked up from germline, CDR1 is SGHNT and CDR2 is YYREEE (reference sequence). The CDR3 region has the DNA TGTGCCAGCAGCTTCCGGGACAGGGGGCAAGATACGCAGTATTTT. It specifies CASSFRDRGQDTQYF. The variable domain in full, completed from reference TRBV5-4 and TRBJ2-3, reads ETGVTQSPTHLIKTRGQQVTLRCSSQSGHNTVSWYQQALGQGPQFIFQYYREEENGRGNFPPRFSGLQFPNYSSELNVNALELDDSALYLCASSFRDRGQDTQYFGPGTRLTVL.

The chain carries TRBV5-4 and TRBJ2-2; no firm D call. The CDR3 sequence is 14 residues long. V was trimmed by 0 bases and J by 2 bases, leaving 5 bases between them. CDR1 is SGHNT and CDR2 is YYREEE in the germline V gene (reference sequence). CDR3 in DNA: TGTGCCAGCAGCTTGGGTAGAAACACCGGGGAGCTGTTTTTT. It codes for CASSLGRNTGELFF. The entire variable domain, with the rest obtained from reference TRBV5-4 and TRBJ2-2, is as follows: ETGVTQSPTHLIKTRGQQVTLRCSSQSGHNTVSWYQQALGQGPQFIFQYYREEENGRGNFPPRFSGLQFPNYSSELNVNALELDDSALYLCASSLGRNTGELFFGEGSRLTVL.

The rearrangement links TRBV6-1 to TRBJ2-5, with D possibly being TRBD2 (6 bases). CDR3 length: 17 amino acids. Trimming took off 0 bases at V and 5 bases at J, with 19 bases between the two ends. The germline V gene encodes CDR1 MNHNS and CDR2 SASEGT. The CDR3 loop reads CASSEALLGGSGETQYF. The CDR3 DNA follows: TGTGCCAGCAGTGAAGCGCTTCTGGGGGGTTCAGGCGAGACCCAGTACTTC.

The V call is TRBV6-6, the J call TRBJ1-6, with 11 bases that match TRBD1. V dropped 3 bases and J dropped 7; count of bases not matched to a gene: 2. CDR1 is MNHNY, CDR2 SVGAGI, per germline (reference sequence). The length of the CDR3 is 15 residues. The CDR3 is CASSYRDRGNSPLHF. Here the CDR3 DNA reads TGTGCCAGCAGTTATCGGGACAGGGGGAATTCACCCCTCCACTTT.

The chain uses TRBV5-1 and TRBJ2-7; 7 nucleotides agree with TRBD1. The germline V gene has CDR1 SGHRS and CDR2 YFSETQ. V lost 3 bases and J lost 4; bases outside the gene matches: 4. CDR3 size: 13 residues. The CDR3 protein is CASSYTTGYEQYF. The DNA for the CDR3 is TGCGCCAGCAGCTATACGACAGGGTACGAGCAGTACTTC.

This clone has more than one count but fewer than ten. CDR3 in DNA: TGTGCCAGCAGCTTACAGGTCCTTAATGAAAAACTGTTTTTT. Translating it yields CASSLQVLNEKLFF. The V gene is TRBV11-2, the J gene TRBJ1-4, with D unclear. Trimming stripped 2 bases from V and 4 bases from J, with 8 bases between. The CDR3 has 14 residues. In germline, CDR1 is SGHAT, CDR2 FQNNGV. The whole variable domain, remainder taken from reference TRBV11-2 and TRBJ1-4, is EAGVAQSPRYKIIEKRQSVAFWCNPISGHATLYWYQQILGQGPKLLIQFQNNGVVDDSQLPKDRFSAERLKGVDSTLKIQPAKLEDSAVYLCASSLQVLNEKLFFGSGTQLSVL.

This sequence joins TRBV5-1 and TRBJ2-5; 7 bases are shared with TRBD1. Germline V CDR1 and CDR2: SGHRS, YFSETQ. This CDR3 has 15 amino acids. V shed 1 base and J 1 base; nucleotides not matched to a gene: 4. The CDR3 spells CASSLQGQLQETQYF. For the CDR3, the DNA is TGCGCCAGCAGCTTGCAGGGACAGCTCCAAGAGACCCAGTACTTC.

This clone was seen more than once but under ten times. The chain has TRBV9 and TRBJ2-7, with a possible D match to TRBD2 (5 bases). The CDR3 runs to 16 residues. Germline V gene lookup returns CDR1 SGDLS and CDR2 YYNGEE. The ends were cut back, 0 bases at V and 6 bases at J, with 19 bases in the middle. CDR3 in DNA: TGTGCCAGCAGCGTAGGACTCGGGATCAATCCAGGCGAGCAGTACTTC. This encodes CASSVGLGINPGEQYF.

The CDR3 nucleotides are TGTGCCAGCAGTACCCAAGGGACCGGGGGTTCACCCCTCCACTTT. Amino acids: CASSTQGTGGSPLHF. The rearrangement joins TRBV2 to TRBJ1-6; maybe TRBD1 (5 bases). V lost 5 bases and J 9 bases, leaving 17 bases between the germline ends. Germline V gene sequence: CDR1 SNHLY, CDR2 FYNNEI. This CDR3 region has 15 residues.

The V and J genes are TRBV7-3 and TRBJ2-1; 11 positions agree with TRBD2. The germline gives CDR1 SGHTA, CDR2 FQGTGA. CDR3 length: 15 amino acids. J lost 4 bases, V lost 5 bases, and 4 bases had no gene match. The DNA for the CDR3 is TGTGCCAGCAGCCGCACTAGCGGGAGATACAATGAGCAGTTCTTC. As protein: CASSRTSGRYNEQFF.

The rearrangement links TRBV20-1 to TRBJ1-4; D might be TRBD1 (6 bases). Germline CDR1 is DFQATT and CDR2 is SNEGSKA (reference sequence). With 3 bases removed from V and 4 bases from J, the gap between germline ends came to 12 bases. This CDR3 is built from 14 residues. The CDR3 DNA reads TGCAGTGCTAGTATAGGGGGAGTTAATGAAAAACTGTTTTTT. This gives the protein CSASIGGVNEKLFF.

This clone was observed a single time. Distinct nucleotide sequences in the sample also encode this CDR3. The chain combines TRBV19 with TRBJ2-2; TRBD2 matches 7 bases. V lost 2 bases to trimming and J lost 0 bases; unmatched junction nucleotides: 0. This CDR3 has 15 amino acids. Germline V lookup: CDR1 LNHDA, CDR2 SQIVND (reference sequence). CDR3 coding DNA: TGTGCCAGTAGTATACTAGCGGCGAACACCGGGGAGCTGTTTTTT. Translation gives CASSILAANTGELFF. Filled out from reference TRBV19 and TRBJ2-2, the complete variable domain reads DGGITQSPKYLFRKEGQNVTLSCEQNLNHDAMYWYRQDPGQGLRLIYYSQIVNDFQKGDIAEGYSVSREKKESFPLTVTSAQKNPTAFYLCASSILAANTGELFFGEGSRLTVL.

V is TRBV15 and J is TRBJ2-1; 10 bases are shared with TRBD2. With V trimmed by 2 bases and J by 1 base, 2 bases remained unmatched. The germline CDR1 and CDR2 sequences are LNHNV and YYDKDF (reference sequence). The CDR3 has 16 residues. CDR3 in DNA: TGTGCCACCAGCAGACTAGCGGGAGAATCCTACAATGAGCAGTTCTTC. Protein sequence: CATSRLAGESYNEQFF.

The V call is TRBV6-1, the J call TRBJ2-7, with D possibly TRBD2 on 5 matching bases. Trimming stripped 1 base from V and 2 bases from J, with 9 bases between. Germline values: CDR1 MNHNS, CDR2 SASEGT. This CDR3 has 14 residues. The CDR3 spells CASSEVRAPYEQYF. The CDR3 DNA is TGTGCCAGCAGTGAAGTGAGGGCCCCCTACGAGCAGTACTTC.

The chain recombines TRBV6-1 with TRBJ1-3, with no clear D. This CDR3 is 19 amino acids long. Per the germline V gene, CDR1 is MNHNS and CDR2 is SASEGT. With 1 base removed from V and 2 bases from J, the gap between germline ends came to 21 bases. DNA for the CDR3: TGTGCCAGCAGTGAAGGAAGTAACAGACAAGTCTGGCCTGGAAACACCATATATTTT. It is translated as CASSEGSNRQVWPGNTIYF.

This sequence joins TRBV27 and TRBJ2-6; 7 bases map to TRBD2. Germline lookup yields CDR1 MNHEY and CDR2 SMNVEV (reference sequence). Trimming took 7 bases from V and 2 from J; bases not matched to a gene: 8. CDR3 size: 16 residues. The chain's CDR3 is CASTFEGGTGANVLTF. CDR3 sequence (DNA): TGTGCCAGCACCTTTGAGGGAGGGACTGGGGCCAACGTCCTGACTTTC.

The rearrangement joins TRBV30 to TRBJ1-3; D possibly corresponds to TRBD1 (5 bases). Germline V gene lookup returns CDR1 GTSNPN and CDR2 SVGIG (reference sequence). The CDR3 sequence is 15 residues long. Trimming shortened V by 1 base and J by 2 bases, and 12 bases separated the two germline ends. CDR3 in amino acids: CAWSARQTTGNTIYF. CDR3 in DNA: TGTGCCTGGAGTGCGCGACAGACCACTGGAAACACCATATATTTT. Together with reference TRBV30 and TRBJ1-3, the CDR3 gives the full variable domain: SQTIHQWPATLVQPVGSPLSLECTVEGTSNPNLYWYRQAAGRGLQLLFYSVGIGQISSEVPQNLSASRPQDRQFILSSKKLLLSDSGFYLCAWSARQTTGNTIYFGEGSWLTVV.